The sequence of this TCR beta chain was determined in a study of cytomegalovirus exposure and HLA in healthy donors. Germline assignment: CDR1 LGHNA and CDR2 YSLEER. Trimming left V 1 base short and J 0 bases short, with 18 bases between. The CDR3 is 18 residues long. PCR employed 60 Vbeta and 13 Jbeta primers. Profiled with immunoSEQ multiplex PCR; TCRdb holds only in-frame clones, not every one. This sample carries over 100,000 clones, 65% to 75% of them seen once, and the ten largest clones take around 4.9%. This clone was picked up many times. Sequencing input: PBMCs. The chain recombines TRBV4-3 with TRBJ1-1, with D unclear. This receptor was taken from a man aged 25 to 45 in good health and CMV-seropositive. CDR3 nucleotide sequence: TGCGCCAGCAGCCAAGGACGTGTTTCGAGTGCGGTGAACACTGAAGCTTTCTTT. This codes for CASSQGRVSSAVNTEAFF.